A single T cell receptor beta chain is shown here with its context. Its target is not known. The sample comes from a study of CXCR3-negative and CXCR3-positive naive CD8 T cells. General study findings and limits: Comparison of naive cells showed more hydrophobic TRB CDR3s in CXCR3-positive than in CXCR3-negative naive cells. Diversity ran similarly high across both naive subsets but far lower in memory CD8+ cells.

This CDR3 is 14 amino acids long. Germline V lookup: CDR1 SGHTA, CDR2 FQGNSA. Through 5' RACE with UMI labels, the TRB cDNA libraries were prepared. TCRdb reprocessed the 5' RACE reads, with one entry per CDR3 protein and no DNA. The table lists tens of thousands of distinct CDR3 sequences. The receptor comes from a human donor in good health. Some clones in this sample may be carry-over from other donors' samples. The sequencing input was naive CXCR3+ CD8+ T cells from blood. Described subset: CD45RO-CCR7+CD27+CD95- naive CD8+ T cells expressing CXCR3 (TNR3+). The V gene is TRBV7-2, the J gene TRBJ1-2; TCRdb reports TRBD1, a call that lacks DNA to check it against. CDR3 amino acids: CASSTTGTSYGYTF.